Detailed here is one T cell receptor beta chain. This entry comes from a study of blood T cell repertoires in COVID-19. Whole-study context: COVID-19 samples from acute and convalescent phases originated in the United States, Italy and Spain. The analysed material was cDNA or gDNA that came from T cells, B-cell-depleted T cells, or PBMCs.

Original analysis: The assay estimated nucleated cells by amplifying reference gene primers. TCRdb's table, derived via immunoSEQ multiplex PCR, lists solely in-frame clones and lacks some. From that table come the V and J calls and clone size; the DNA was used to work out D and trimming. The sample holds about 120,000 clones, roughly nine tenths seen once. The material sequenced was peripheral blood. This TCR came from a human donor in a cohort sampled during active COVID-19.

CDR3 protein: CASSQGAGFTREQYF. The DNA of the CDR3 is TGTGCCAGCAGCCAAGGCGCGGGGTTCACCCGCGAGCAGTACTTC. The chain couples TRBV4-2 to TRBJ2-7, with D perhaps TRBD2 (6 bases). The V gene lost 1 base and the J gene lost 6 bases, with 16 bases spanning the gap. CDR3 length equals 15 residues. Germline CDR1 reads LGHNA; CDR2 reads YNFKEQ.